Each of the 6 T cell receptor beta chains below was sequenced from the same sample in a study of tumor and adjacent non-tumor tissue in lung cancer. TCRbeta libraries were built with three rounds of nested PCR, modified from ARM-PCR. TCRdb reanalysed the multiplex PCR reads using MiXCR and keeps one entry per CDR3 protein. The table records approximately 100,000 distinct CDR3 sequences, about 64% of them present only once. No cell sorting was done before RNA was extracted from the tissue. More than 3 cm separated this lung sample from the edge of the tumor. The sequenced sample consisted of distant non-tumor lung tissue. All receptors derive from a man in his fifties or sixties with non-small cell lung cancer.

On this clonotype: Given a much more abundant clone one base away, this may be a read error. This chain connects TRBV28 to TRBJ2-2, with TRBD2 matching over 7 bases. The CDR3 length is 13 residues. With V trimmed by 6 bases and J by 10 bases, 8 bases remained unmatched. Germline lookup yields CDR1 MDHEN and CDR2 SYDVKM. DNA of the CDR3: TGTGCCAGCAGGGCGGGAGCCGTCGTGGAGCTGTTTTTT. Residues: CASRAGAVVELFF.

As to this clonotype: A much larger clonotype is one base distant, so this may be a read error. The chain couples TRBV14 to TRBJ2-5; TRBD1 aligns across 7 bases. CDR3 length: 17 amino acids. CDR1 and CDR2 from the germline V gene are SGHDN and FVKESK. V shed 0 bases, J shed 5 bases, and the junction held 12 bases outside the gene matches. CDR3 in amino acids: CASSQDWRTGDRETQYF. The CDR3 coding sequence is TGTGCCAGCAGCCAAGATTGGAGAACAGGGGATCGGGAGACCCAGTACTTC. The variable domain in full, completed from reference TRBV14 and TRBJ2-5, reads EAGVTQFPSHSVIEKGQTVTLRCDPISGHDNLYWYRRVMGKEIKFLLHFVKESKQDESGMPNNRFLAERTGGTYSTLKVQPAELEDSGVYFCASSQDWRTGDRETQYFGPGTRLLVL.

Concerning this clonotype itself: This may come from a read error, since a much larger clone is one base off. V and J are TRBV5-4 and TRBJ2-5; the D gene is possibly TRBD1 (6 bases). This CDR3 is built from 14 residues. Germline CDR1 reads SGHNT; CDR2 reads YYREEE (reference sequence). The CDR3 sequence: CVSSFLDSQETQYF. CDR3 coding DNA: TGTGTCAGCAGCTTCCTGGACAGCCAAGAGACCCAGTACTTC.

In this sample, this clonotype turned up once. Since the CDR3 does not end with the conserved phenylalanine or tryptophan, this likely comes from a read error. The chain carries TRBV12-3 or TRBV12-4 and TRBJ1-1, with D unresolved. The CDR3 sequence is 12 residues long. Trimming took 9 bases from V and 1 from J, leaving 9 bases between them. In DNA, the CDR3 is TGTGCCAGTAGTAGGAAGAACACTGAAGCTTTCCTT. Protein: CASSRKNTEAFL.

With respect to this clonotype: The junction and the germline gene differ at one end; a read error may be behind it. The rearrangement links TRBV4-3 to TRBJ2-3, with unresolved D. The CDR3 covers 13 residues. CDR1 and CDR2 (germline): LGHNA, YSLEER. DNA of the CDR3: TGCGTCAGCAGCCAAATGGACACAGATACGCAGTATTTT. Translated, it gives CVSSQMDTDTQYF.

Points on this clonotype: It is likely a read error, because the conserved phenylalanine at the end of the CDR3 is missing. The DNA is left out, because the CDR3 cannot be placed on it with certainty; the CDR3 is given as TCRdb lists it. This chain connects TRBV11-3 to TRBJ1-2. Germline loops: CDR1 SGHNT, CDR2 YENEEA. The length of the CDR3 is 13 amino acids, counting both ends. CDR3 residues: CASSLARLYGYIL.